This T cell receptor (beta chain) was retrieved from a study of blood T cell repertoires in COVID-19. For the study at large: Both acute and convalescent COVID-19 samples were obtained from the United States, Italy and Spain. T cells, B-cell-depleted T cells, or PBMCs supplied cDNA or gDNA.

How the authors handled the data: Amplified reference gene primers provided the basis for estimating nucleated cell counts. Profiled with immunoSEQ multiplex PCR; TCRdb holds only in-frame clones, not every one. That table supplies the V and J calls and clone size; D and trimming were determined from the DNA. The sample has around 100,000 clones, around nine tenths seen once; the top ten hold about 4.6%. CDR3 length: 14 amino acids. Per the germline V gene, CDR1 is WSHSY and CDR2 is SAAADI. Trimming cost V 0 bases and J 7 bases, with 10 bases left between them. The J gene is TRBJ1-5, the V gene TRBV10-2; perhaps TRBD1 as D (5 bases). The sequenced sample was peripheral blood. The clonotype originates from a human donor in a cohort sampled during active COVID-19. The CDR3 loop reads CASSESSWGQPQHF. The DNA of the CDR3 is TGCGCCAGCAGTGAGTCGAGCTGGGGCCAGCCCCAGCATTTT.